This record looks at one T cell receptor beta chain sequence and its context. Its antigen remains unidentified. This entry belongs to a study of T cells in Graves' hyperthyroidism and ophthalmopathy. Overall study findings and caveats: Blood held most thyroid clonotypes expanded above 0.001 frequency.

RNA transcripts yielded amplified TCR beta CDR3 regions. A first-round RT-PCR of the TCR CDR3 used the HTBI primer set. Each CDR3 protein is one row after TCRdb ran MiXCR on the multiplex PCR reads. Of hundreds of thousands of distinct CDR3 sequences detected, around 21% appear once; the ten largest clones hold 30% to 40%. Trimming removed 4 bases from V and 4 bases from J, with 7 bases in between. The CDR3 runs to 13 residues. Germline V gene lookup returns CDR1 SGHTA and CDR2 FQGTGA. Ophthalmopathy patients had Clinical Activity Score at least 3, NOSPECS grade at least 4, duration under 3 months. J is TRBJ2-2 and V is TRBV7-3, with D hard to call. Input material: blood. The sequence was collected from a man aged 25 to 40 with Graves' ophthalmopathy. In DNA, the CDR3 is TGTGCCAGCAGCTCAGAGCCCACCGGGGAGCTGTTTTTT. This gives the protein CASSSEPTGELFF.